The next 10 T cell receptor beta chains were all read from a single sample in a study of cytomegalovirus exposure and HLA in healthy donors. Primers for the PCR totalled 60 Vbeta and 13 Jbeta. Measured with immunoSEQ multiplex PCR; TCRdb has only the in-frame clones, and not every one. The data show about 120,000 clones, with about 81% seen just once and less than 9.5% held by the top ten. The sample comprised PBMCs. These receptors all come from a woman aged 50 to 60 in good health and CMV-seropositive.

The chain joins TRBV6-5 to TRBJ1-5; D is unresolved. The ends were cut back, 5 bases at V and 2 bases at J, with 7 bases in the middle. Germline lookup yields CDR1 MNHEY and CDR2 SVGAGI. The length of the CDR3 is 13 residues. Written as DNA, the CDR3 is TGTGCCAGCAGTGCGCAAGGCAATCAGCCCCAGCATTTT. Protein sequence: CASSAQGNQPQHF.

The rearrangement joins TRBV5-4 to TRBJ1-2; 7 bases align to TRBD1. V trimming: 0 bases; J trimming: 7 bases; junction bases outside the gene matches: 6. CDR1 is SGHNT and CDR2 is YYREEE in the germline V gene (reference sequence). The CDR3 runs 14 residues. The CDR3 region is CASSLDWQGGGYTF. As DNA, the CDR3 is TGTGCCAGCAGCTTGGACTGGCAGGGGGGTGGCTACACCTTC.

The CDR3 here is CASAPPGLALTGEQYF. Written as DNA, the CDR3 is TGTGCCAGCGCCCCCCCGGGACTAGCCCTGACAGGCGAGCAGTACTTC. This chain uses TRBV11-2 with TRBJ2-7; TRBD2 aligns across 9 bases. Trimming took 8 bases from V and 6 from J; bases not matched to a gene: 17. The V gene's germline CDR1 is SGHAT and CDR2 FQNNGV. The CDR3 extends over 16 amino acids.

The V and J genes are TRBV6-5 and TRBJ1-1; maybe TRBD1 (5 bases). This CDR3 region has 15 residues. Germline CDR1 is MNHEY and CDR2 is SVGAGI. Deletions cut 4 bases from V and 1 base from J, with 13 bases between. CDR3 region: CASSFTGGSNTEAFF. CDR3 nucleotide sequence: TGTGCCAGCAGTTTTACAGGCGGTTCGAACACTGAAGCTTTCTTT.

CDR3 sequence: CASSLQTGMNSPLHF. The CDR3 DNA follows: TGTGCCAGCAGCCTACAGACAGGGATGAATTCACCCCTCCACTTT. The chain carries TRBV7-9 and TRBJ1-6; 7 positions match TRBD1. CDR3 length: 15 amino acids. The J segment lost 7 bases and the V segment lost 5 bases, leaving 8 bases of the junction unmatched. The germline V gene encodes CDR1 SEHNR and CDR2 FQNEAQ (reference sequence).

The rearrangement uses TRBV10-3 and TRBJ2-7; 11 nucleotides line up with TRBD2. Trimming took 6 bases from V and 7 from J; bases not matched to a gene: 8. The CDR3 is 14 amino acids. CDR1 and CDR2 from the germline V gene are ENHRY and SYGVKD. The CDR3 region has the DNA TGTGCCATCAGGGGGACTAGCGGCCCTTGGGAGCAGTACTTC. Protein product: CAIRGTSGPWEQYF.

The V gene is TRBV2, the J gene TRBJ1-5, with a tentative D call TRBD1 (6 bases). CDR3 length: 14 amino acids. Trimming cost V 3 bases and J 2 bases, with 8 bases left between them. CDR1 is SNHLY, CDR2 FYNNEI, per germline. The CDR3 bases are TGTGCCAGCAGTGAGGGGGCTCGCAATCAGCCCCAGCATTTT. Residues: CASSEGARNQPQHF.

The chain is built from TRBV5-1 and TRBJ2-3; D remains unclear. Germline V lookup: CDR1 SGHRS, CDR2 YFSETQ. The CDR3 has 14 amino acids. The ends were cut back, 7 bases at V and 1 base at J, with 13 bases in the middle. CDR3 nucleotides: TGCGCCAGCTTGGAGAGTTCAGGCACAGATACGCAGTATTTT. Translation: CASLESSGTDTQYF.

CDR3 protein: CASSGTQFRDTQYF. CDR3 coding DNA: TGTGCCAGCAGCGGGACTCAGTTTCGGGATACGCAGTATTTT. J is TRBJ2-3 and V is TRBV2; possible D gene TRBD2, 6 bases. The V and J ends lost 6 bases and 6 bases respectively, with 16 bases between them. This CDR3 has 14 amino acids. Germline V lookup: CDR1 SNHLY, CDR2 FYNNEI. The whole variable domain, remainder taken from reference TRBV2 and TRBJ2-3, is EPEVTQTPSHQVTQMGQEVILRCVPISNHLYFYWYRQILGQKVEFLVSFYNNEISEKSEIFDDQFSVERPDGSNFTLKIRSTKLEDSAMYFCASSGTQFRDTQYFGPGTRLTVL.

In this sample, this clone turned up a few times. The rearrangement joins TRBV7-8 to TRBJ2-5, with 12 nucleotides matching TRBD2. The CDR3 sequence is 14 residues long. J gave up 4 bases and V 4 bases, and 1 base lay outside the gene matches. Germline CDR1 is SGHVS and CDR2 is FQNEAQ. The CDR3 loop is CASSSGLAGETQYF. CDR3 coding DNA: TGTGCCAGCAGCTCGGGACTAGCGGGAGAGACCCAGTACTTC.